The 25 T cell receptor beta chains presented below share a single source sample, sequenced in a study of blood T cells in healthy people across ages. Then a second PCR, running roughly 7 to 12 cycles, was carried out with a sample-barcoded 5' primer and a J-beta primer mix. TCRdb re-called the 5' RACE reads with MiXCR, one entry per CDR3 protein. The table includes 1,100,000 or so distinct CDR3 sequences, over 35% detected once. The specimen sequenced was blood. The receptors here all came from a woman aged 55 to 70 in good health.

The gene calls are TRBV20-1 and TRBJ2-5; TRBD2 agrees at 11 bases. J lost 4 bases, V lost 6 bases, and 4 bases had no gene match. The germline V gene encodes CDR1 DFQATT and CDR2 SNEGSKA (reference sequence). There are 13 residues in the CDR3. For the CDR3, the DNA is TGCAGTGCCATACTAGCGGGAGCAGAGACCCAGTACTTC. This translates into CSAILAGAETQYF.

Notes on this clonotype: One end of the junction fails to match germline, which may point to a read error. The V and J genes are TRBV28 and TRBJ2-5, with D tentatively TRBD2 (5 bases). Germline V CDR1 and CDR2: MDHEN, SYDVKM. The CDR3 covers 12 residues. Written as DNA, the CDR3 is TGTGCCAGCAGTTTAGGCCTTTGGGAGCAGAACTTC. Translated, it gives CASSLGLWEQNF.

Concerning this clonotype: The junction does not match germline at one end; this may be a read error. The rearrangement joins TRBV29-1 to TRBJ2-1, with D maybe TRBD1 (5 bases). This CDR3 has 11 residues. CDR1 and CDR2 from the germline V gene are SQVTM and ANQGSEA. CDR3: CSVDKYNERFF. In DNA, the CDR3 is TGCAGCGTGGACAAGTACAATGAGCGGTTCTTC.

The gene calls are TRBV5-6 and TRBJ2-5, with 10 positions matching TRBD1. The J call may be in error: the DNA end matches TRBJ2-7 better. This CDR3 has 15 amino acids. CDR1 is SGHDT and CDR2 is YYEEEE in the germline V gene. The CDR3 protein is CASSPERTGGYEQYF. In DNA, the CDR3 is TGTGCCAGCAGCCCAGAAAGGACAGGGGGATACGAGCAGTACTTC.

The J gene is TRBJ2-7, the V gene TRBV10-1; D not resolved. Per germline, CDR1 WNHNN and CDR2 SYGVQD (reference sequence). Trimming removed 3 bases from V and 3 bases from J, with 12 bases in between. This CDR3 has 14 residues. In DNA, the CDR3 is TGCGCCAGCAGTGAAGGAAGATCACACTACGAGCAGTACTTC. Translating gives CASSEGRSHYEQYF.

The table lists this clonotype with a few counts. CDR3 loop: CSATSGTGGQPQHF. In DNA form, the CDR3 reads TGCAGTGCTACTTCCGGGACAGGGGGGCAGCCCCAGCATTTT. The rearrangement uses TRBV20-1 and TRBJ1-5, with 11 positions matching TRBD1. CDR1 and CDR2 (germline): DFQATT, SNEGSKA (reference sequence). With 4 bases clipped from V and 7 bases from J, the junction kept 6 bases outside the gene matches. This CDR3 has 14 amino acids.

This clonotype has only a few counts. The V and J genes are TRBV28 and TRBJ1-1; the D is unclear. The CDR3 has 14 residues. Germline V gives CDR1 MDHEN, CDR2 SYDVKM. Trimming took off 4 bases at V and 1 base at J, with 10 bases between the two ends. In DNA, the CDR3 is TGTGCCAGCAGTTCCCCGGGAACGAACACTGAAGCTTTCTTT. Its protein is CASSSPGTNTEAFF. Supplemented by reference TRBV28 and TRBJ1-1, the full variable domain reads DVKVTQSSRYLVKRTGEKVFLECVQDMDHENMFWYRQDPGLGLRLIYFSYDVKMKEKGDIPEGYSVSREKKERFSLILESASTNQTSMYLCASSSPGTNTEAFFGQGTRLTVV.

This chain uses TRBV19 with TRBJ2-3; 9 nucleotides agree with TRBD2. Germline V gene data show CDR1 as LNHDA and CDR2 as SQIVND (reference sequence). The CDR3 runs 16 residues. The V gene end was trimmed by 6 bases and the J gene end by 1 base; junction bases not matched to a gene: 8. DNA of the CDR3: TGTGCCAGTAGGGAAGCGGGAGGCCACCGCACAGATACGCAGTATTTT. Its translation: CASREAGGHRTDTQYF.

The chain combines TRBV4-2 with TRBJ2-1, with a tentative D call TRBD2 (7 bases). Germline V gene lookup returns CDR1 LGHNA and CDR2 YNFKEQ. V was trimmed by 2 bases and J by 8 bases, leaving 10 bases between them. This CDR3 spans 13 amino acids. The CDR3 region has the DNA TGTGCCAGCAGCCAACCGGGGGGCGATGAGCAGTTCTTC. Protein: CASSQPGGDEQFF.

CDR3 DNA sequence: TGCAGTGCTAGAAGTTGGGGACTAGCGAGCTACGAGCAGTACTTC. Translated, it gives CSARSWGLASYEQYF. The chain recombines TRBV20-1 with TRBJ2-7; TRBD2 aligns across 10 bases. The CDR3 runs 15 residues. The ends lost 2 bases at V and 3 bases at J; junction bases unmatched: 7. Germline V gives CDR1 DFQATT, CDR2 SNEGSKA (reference sequence).

This chain links TRBV5-1 with TRBJ2-3, with D possibly being TRBD1 (5 bases). The CDR3 runs 15 residues. V dropped 0 bases and J dropped 6 bases, with 14 bases sitting between them. CDR1 and CDR2 (germline): SGHRS, YFSETQ. The CDR3 sequence: CASSLDSDRLDTQYF. For the CDR3, the DNA is TGCGCCAGCAGCTTGGACTCCGACAGATTGGATACGCAGTATTTT.

The chain has TRBV5-1 and TRBJ2-5; D is unresolved. Germline CDR1 SGHRS, CDR2 YFSETQ. V lost 3 bases to trimming and J lost 0 bases, with 9 bases between them. The CDR3 totals 14 residues. Written as DNA, the CDR3 is TGCGCCAGCAGCTCGGTTGCAGACCAAGAGACCCAGTACTTC. This encodes CASSSVADQETQYF.

The chain employs TRBV20-1 and TRBJ2-1; TRBD2 is a possible D gene (5 bases). The CDR3 has 12 residues. The V end lost 6 bases, the J end lost 6 bases, and 12 bases lay between the germline ends. From germline, CDR1 is DFQATT and CDR2 SNEGSKA (reference sequence). The CDR3 DNA reads as TGCAGTGCGAGTGCCCTAGCCAATGAGCAGTTCTTC. Protein sequence: CSASALANEQFF.

V gene TRBV7-2 combines with J gene TRBJ2-1; 9 bases align to TRBD2. V was clipped by 1 base and J by 7 bases; unmatched bases: 20. The germline gives CDR1 SGHTA, CDR2 FQGNSA. This CDR3 contains 20 residues. CDR3 in amino acids: CASSLGPQGIVAGAENEQFF. The DNA of the CDR3 is TGTGCCAGCAGCTTAGGCCCACAGGGGATCGTAGCGGGAGCTGAAAATGAGCAGTTCTTC.

This chain uses TRBV20-1 with TRBJ2-3; D uncertain. V shed 5 bases and J shed 0 bases, with 27 bases lying between them. This CDR3 contains 19 residues. Germline assignment: CDR1 DFQATT and CDR2 SNEGSKA (reference sequence). The CDR3 sequence: CSAPRLRASWRSSTDTQYF. The CDR3, as DNA: TGCAGTGCTCCTCGCCTGCGTGCGAGTTGGAGATCTAGCACAGATACGCAGTATTTT.

This chain links TRBV13 with TRBJ2-1, with 8 bases aligning to TRBD1. The V segment lost 0 bases and the J segment 8 bases; nucleotides outside the gene matches: 6. CDR1 PRHDT and CDR2 FYEKMQ come from the germline V gene (reference sequence). The CDR3 covers 15 residues. The CDR3: CASSLGDRAFYEQFF. CDR3 nucleotides: TGTGCCAGCAGCTTAGGGGACAGGGCTTTCTATGAGCAGTTCTTC.

J is TRBJ1-5 and V is TRBV6-1, with a weak D call TRBD1 (6 bases). Looked up from germline, CDR1 is MNHNS and CDR2 is SASEGT. This CDR3 region has 13 residues. The V gene lost 2 bases and the J gene lost 5 bases, with 7 bases spanning the gap. The DNA of the CDR3 is TGTGCCAGCAGTGAAAGGGGGTATCAGCCCCAGCATTTT. It specifies CASSERGYQPQHF.

The table lists this clonotype with a few counts. The V call is TRBV5-1, the J call TRBJ2-1, with D possibly matching TRBD1 (6 bases). With 0 bases removed from V and 5 bases from J, the gap between germline ends came to 12 bases. This CDR3 spans 15 amino acids. The V gene's germline CDR1 is SGHRS and CDR2 YFSETQ. The CDR3 loop reads CASSLGRGRNNEQFF. The CDR3 region has the DNA TGCGCCAGCAGCTTGGGCAGGGGACGGAACAATGAGCAGTTCTTC.

This clonotype has just one count. The rearrangement uses TRBV2 and TRBJ1-6; possibly TRBD1 for D (5 bases). CDR1 SNHLY and CDR2 FYNNEI come from the germline V gene. The CDR3 length is 16 residues. Trimming took 9 bases from V and 8 from J, leaving 23 bases between them. CDR3 residues: CASAPRDSRFDSPLHF. The CDR3 DNA follows: TGTGCCAGTGCCCCCCGGGACTCGAGGTTTGATTCACCCCTCCACTTT.

The chain couples TRBV12-3 or TRBV12-4 to TRBJ2-5, with TRBD1 matching over 8 bases. This CDR3 is 15 amino acids long. The V gene end was trimmed by 5 bases and the J gene end by 5 bases; junction bases not matched to a gene: 10. CDR3 protein: CASSTGQGLIETQYF. As DNA, the CDR3 is TGTGCCAGCAGTACTGGACAGGGCTTGATCGAGACCCAGTACTTC.

The chain combines TRBV29-1 with TRBJ1-1; TRBD1 might be the D (5 bases). The CDR3 totals 12 residues. Germline CDR1 reads SQVTM; CDR2 reads ANQGSEA. Trimming took 6 bases from V and 4 from J, leaving 12 bases between them. DNA for the CDR3: TGCAGCGTCGATGTGGGGGTCACTGAAGCTTTCTTT. The encoded protein is CSVDVGVTEAFF.

The chain is built from TRBV7-3 and TRBJ2-5, with TRBD2 identical over 8 bases. V was clipped by 4 bases and J by 5 bases; unmatched bases: 9. This CDR3 region has 15 residues. CDR1 SGHTA and CDR2 FQGTGA come from the germline V gene. The CDR3 region has the DNA TGTGCCAGCAGCTCGACTAGCGCGTCCGGGGAGACCCAGTACTTC. Protein product: CASSSTSASGETQYF.

This chain uses TRBV2 with TRBJ1-1; a weak D match, TRBD1 (6 bases). Looked up from germline, CDR1 is SNHLY and CDR2 is FYNNEI. The CDR3 runs 13 residues. V lost 6 bases to trimming and J lost 7 bases, with 15 bases between them. CDR3: CASRTGMEGEAFF. CDR3 sequence (DNA): TGTGCCAGCAGGACAGGTATGGAGGGTGAAGCTTTCTTT.

This clonotype came up many times. V is TRBV28 and J is TRBJ2-7, with D unclear. CDR3 length: 12 amino acids. The germline CDR1 and CDR2 sequences are MDHEN and SYDVKM. Trimming shortened V by 6 bases and J by 1 base, and 7 bases separated the two germline ends. The CDR3 DNA is TGTGCCAGCAGCTTTCAATCCTACGAGCAGTACTTC. The encoded protein is CASSFQSYEQYF. Filled out from reference TRBV28 and TRBJ2-7, the complete variable domain reads DVKVTQSSRYLVKRTGEKVFLECVQDMDHENMFWYRQDPGLGLRLIYFSYDVKMKEKGDIPEGYSVSREKKERFSLILESASTNQTSMYLCASSFQSYEQYFGPGTRLTVT.

The genes are TRBV20-1 and TRBJ2-4; 7 bases map to TRBD2. CDR1 DFQATT and CDR2 SNEGSKA come from the germline V gene (reference sequence). This CDR3 is built from 14 residues. After removal of 5 bases from V and 0 bases from J, the junction contained 4 bases not matched to a gene. The CDR3: CSASSGEAKNIQYF. The DNA of the CDR3 is TGCAGTGCTTCAAGCGGGGAAGCCAAAAACATTCAGTACTTC.